This is a list of T cell receptor beta chains from one sample in a study of cytomegalovirus exposure and HLA in healthy donors. This table comes from immunoSEQ multiplex PCR, and its TCRdb copy is limited to in-frame clones, with some not included. The sample has 100,000 to 120,000 clones, over 75% seen once. Input material: PBMCs. All receptors derive from a woman in her thirties or forties in good health and CMV-seropositive. CDR3s include the opening cysteine and the closing phenylalanine or tryptophan. Fields, in order: clone size, D gene, V gene, J gene, CDR3 DNA, CDR3 protein. A D gene is named only where the DNA matches it firmly. A clone size is listed for some rows: how often the clone was seen (once, few, many), or a class if it is expanded.

>-|TRBD1|TRBV9|TRBJ2-5
TGTGCCAGCAGCGTAGGGGTCGGGACAGGGGTTGGAGAGACCCAGTACTTC
CASSVGVGTGVGETQYF
>-|TRBD1|TRBV28|TRBJ1-5
TGTGCCAGCCGGGACAGTAGCAATCAGCCCCAGCATTTT
CASRDSSNQPQHF
>-|TRBD2|TRBV19|TRBJ2-1
TGTGCCAGTAGCGGACTAGCGCCGAGCTCCTACAATGAGCAGTTCTTC
CASSGLAPSSYNEQFF
>-|TRBD1|TRBV4-2|TRBJ2-1
TGTGCCAGCAGCCAGGCGACAGGGGTTAACTACAATGAGCAGTTCTTC
CASSQATGVNYNEQFF
>-|TRBD1|TRBV13|TRBJ2-7
TGTGCCAGCAGCAATCCCGGGACAGGGGGTCGGTACGAGCAGTACTTC
CASSNPGTGGRYEQYF
>few|-|TRBV7-9|TRBJ2-3
TGTTCCAGCAGCTTCCGGGACTTGGGGGAGAGGCTTGAGGATACGCAGTATTTT
CSSSFRDLGERLEDTQYF
>-|TRBD1|TRBV19|TRBJ2-7
TGTGCCAGTGCCGGGACAGGGGTACCCTACGAGCAGTACTTC
CASAGTGVPYEQYF
>-|TRBD1|TRBV6-1|TRBJ1-5
TGTGCCAGCAGTGAGGACAGGCGGGTGAATCAGCCCCAGCATTTT
CASSEDRRVNQPQHF
>-|-|TRBV5-1|TRBJ2-1
TGCGCCAGCATGGCTCCCGGGGTGAGCTCCTACAATGAGCAGTTCTTC
CASMAPGVSSYNEQFF
>-|TRBD2|TRBV7-6|TRBJ2-7
TGTGCCAGCAGCGCTAGGCGGGGGGGACTAGCGGGAGCCGGCCCGGAAGACGAGCAGTACTTC
CASSARRGGLAGAGPEDEQYF
>-|-|TRBV7-3|TRBJ2-1
TGTGCGACTCGGGCAGGAGGTGAGCAGTTCTTC
CATRAGGEQFF
>-|-|TRBV6-5|TRBJ1-3
TGTGCCAGCAGTTATACTAGGGATCCTGGAAACACCATATATTTT
CASSYTRDPGNTIYF
>-|TRBD1|TRBV7-8|TRBJ1-2
TGTGCCAGCACCAAATCCGTCTGGGACAGGGCCCATGGCTACACCTTC
CASTKSVWDRAHGYTF
>-|TRBD1|TRBV4-1|TRBJ2-1
TGCGCCAGCAGCCACCCCCGACAGGGAAAACAGCAGTTCTTC
CASSHPRQGKQQFF
>-|-|TRBV7-9|TRBJ1-1
TGTGCCTCCCTAGGGGGGAGGGCTATGAACACTGAAGCTTTCTTT
CASLGGRAMNTEAFF
>few|-|TRBV21-1|TRBJ1-4
TGTGCCAGCAGCCTACAGGGGCGGCCTAATGAAAAACTGTTTTTT
CASSLQGRPNEKLFF
>-|TRBD2|TRBV5-6|TRBJ2-3
TGTGCCAGCAGCGTAAGAACTAGCGGGAGGGCCAAAGATACGCAGTATTTT
CASSVRTSGRAKDTQYF
>-|-|TRBV6-5|TRBJ1-1
TGTGCCAGCACGACTGCCCAACACACTGAAGCTTTCTTT
CASTTAQHTEAFF
>once|TRBD2|TRBV6-6|TRBJ2-1
TGTGCCAGCAGTGGGGGACTAGCGGGATATGAGCAGTTCTTC
CASSGGLAGYEQFF
>-|-|TRBV27|TRBJ2-3
TGTGCCAGCAGTCCCCAGGGTGCGGGGGCCCGGCCAGATACGCAGTATTTT
CASSPQGAGARPDTQYF
>-|-|TRBV6-6|TRBJ2-4
TGTGCCAGCAGCCTCGCGGGCATTCAGTACTTC
CASSLAGIQYF
>once|-|TRBV6-5|TRBJ2-5
TGTGCCAGCAGTTACGTAGGGGGTCATCAAGAGACCCAGTACTTC
CASSYVGGHQETQYF
>-|TRBD1|TRBV5-6|TRBJ2-5
TGTGCCAGCGCCCGGGACCTACAGGGGGCAGAGACCCAGTACTTC
CASARDLQGAETQYF
>-|TRBD1|TRBV5-1|TRBJ2-5
TGCGCCAGCAGCTCCAGACTAGGGACAGGGGGCTTGGAGACCCAGTACTTC
CASSSRLGTGGLETQYF
>-|-|TRBV5-1|TRBJ2-1
TGCGCCAGCAGCTTGGTCGAAGCGCCCTACAATGAGCAGTTCTTC
CASSLVEAPYNEQFF
>few|TRBD1|TRBV5-1|TRBJ2-2
TGCGCCAGCAGCTCTGGACAGGGGGTGACCGGGGAGCTGTTTTTT
CASSSGQGVTGELFF
>-|-|TRBV27|TRBJ2-7
TGTGCCAGCAGTTTCTCACAGAAGGACGAGCAGTACTTC
CASSFSQKDEQYF
>-|-|TRBV9|TRBJ2-4
TGTGCCAGCAGCGTAGGGTGGCTTAGCGTAGTGAACATTCAGTACTTC
CASSVGWLSVVNIQYF
>-|-|TRBV4-2|TRBJ1-1
TGTGCCAGCAGCCAAGACCCCCAGTCTGAAGCTTTCTTT
CASSQDPQSEAFF
>once|-|TRBV28|TRBJ1-5
TGTGCCAGCAGTCGGACACTAAGCAATCAGCCCCAGCATTTT
CASSRTLSNQPQHF
>-|TRBD1|TRBV5-7|TRBJ1-2
TGTGCCAGCAGCTGGGACAGAAATGGCTACACCTTC
CASSWDRNGYTF
>-|-|TRBV19|TRBJ1-1
TGTGCCAGTAGTCTCCGGGGGGCCTATGAAGCTTTCTTT
CASSLRGAYEAFF
>-|TRBD2|TRBV7-2|TRBJ2-3
TGTGCCAGCAGCCGGGGGGGGGCCGCAGATACGCAGTATTTT
CASSRGGAADTQYF
>-|-|TRBV15|TRBJ2-3
TGTGCCACCAGCAGGCCCCGGGATACGCAGTATTTT
CATSRPRDTQYF
>once|-|TRBV15|TRBJ2-3
TGTGCCACCAGCGGCCAGACTAGTGATACGCAGTATTTT
CATSGQTSDTQYF
>-|TRBD2|TRBV10-3|TRBJ2-7
TGTGCCATCAGAGGGGGACTAGCGGGAGCCTACGAGCAGTACTTC
CAIRGGLAGAYEQYF
>-|-|TRBV15|TRBJ2-2
TGTGCCACCAGCAAGGGCGGGGATACCGGGGAGCTGTTTTTT
CATSKGGDTGELFF
>-|-|TRBV4-1|TRBJ2-7
TGCGCCAGCAGCCAAGCTTGGCCGAAGGGGCACGAGCAGTACTTC
CASSQAWPKGHEQYF
>-|-|TRBV5-1|TRBJ2-5
TGCGCCAGCAGCATGACAGAGCCAGAGACCCAGTACTTC
CASSMTEPETQYF
>few|TRBD1|TRBV28|TRBJ2-2
TGTGCTTCGATGGGACAGGGATTCTCCGGGGAGCTGTTTTTT
CASMGQGFSGELFF
>-|TRBD1|TRBV5-1|TRBJ1-1
TGCGCCAGCAGCGGAACGGGGACAGTAAATGAAGCTTTCTTT
CASSGTGTVNEAFF
>once|-|TRBV28|TRBJ1-6
TGTGCCAGCAGTTTAGGAAGCGGAGGGTACTCACCCCTCCACTTT
CASSLGSGGYSPLHF
>-|-|TRBV4-1|TRBJ1-1
TGCGCCAGCAGCCACACGGACAGTAGATTTGAAGCTTTCTTT
CASSHTDSRFEAFF
>few|-|TRBV7-2|TRBJ2-5
TGTGCCAGCAGCACTAGAGGGCCCGTAGCGAGAGAGACCCAGTACTTC
CASSTRGPVARETQYF
>once|-|TRBV5-1|TRBJ2-3
TGCGCCAGCAGCTTGGGACCCGACCGGGGGACGCAGTATTTT
CASSLGPDRGTQYF
>-|-|TRBV4-1|TRBJ2-1
TGCGCCAGCAGCCGGGAGCTCGGGACACTGTACAATGAGCAGTTCTTC
CASSRELGTLYNEQFF
>-|-|TRBV28|TRBJ2-7
TGTGCCAGCCTGGGCTCTAGCGCAAGTTCTCGCTACGAGCAGTACTTC
CASLGSSASSRYEQYF
>-|-|TRBV4-2|TRBJ1-3
TGTGCCAGCAGCCAAAATCCCCACAGGGTGTCTGGAAACACCATATATTTT
CASSQNPHRVSGNTIYF
>-|TRBD1|TRBV6-1|TRBJ1-4
TGTGCCAGCTTGGACAGGGGCGGCCTAGGGGAAAAACTGTTTTTT
CASLDRGGLGEKLFF
>-|TRBD2|TRBV5-1|TRBJ2-5
TGCGCCAGCAGCTTACTAGCGGGAATAGAGACCCAGTACTTC
CASSLLAGIETQYF
>few|TRBD1|TRBV28|TRBJ2-7
TGTGCCAGCAGTTTATCCATAGGGACAGCTCAGCCTTCCTACGAGCAGTACTTC
CASSLSIGTAQPSYEQYF
>-|TRBD1|TRBV11-2|TRBJ1-1
TGTGCCAGCAGACGCCCGGGACAGGGGATGACTGAAGCTTTCTTT
CASRRPGQGMTEAFF
>-|-|TRBV6-5|TRBJ2-5
TGTGCCAGCAGTTACCCGGGACTGAGGGAGACCCAGTACTTC
CASSYPGLRETQYF
>-|-|TRBV25-1|TRBJ2-7
TGTGCCAGCAGTCCCATGGGGAGGGGGTCCCCCTACGAGCAGTACTTC
CASSPMGRGSPYEQYF
>-|-|TRBV12-5|TRBJ1-1
TGTGCTAGTGGCAACTATCGGGCTTTCTTT
CASGNYRAFF
>-|TRBD1|TRBV19|TRBJ1-4
TGTGCCAGTAGCAGACAGGGGGAAACTAATGAAAAACTGTTTTTT
CASSRQGETNEKLFF
>-|TRBD2|TRBV28|TRBJ2-7
TGTGCCAGCAGTTTGTGGACTAGCGGGGGGACCTACGAGCAGTACTTC
CASSLWTSGGTYEQYF